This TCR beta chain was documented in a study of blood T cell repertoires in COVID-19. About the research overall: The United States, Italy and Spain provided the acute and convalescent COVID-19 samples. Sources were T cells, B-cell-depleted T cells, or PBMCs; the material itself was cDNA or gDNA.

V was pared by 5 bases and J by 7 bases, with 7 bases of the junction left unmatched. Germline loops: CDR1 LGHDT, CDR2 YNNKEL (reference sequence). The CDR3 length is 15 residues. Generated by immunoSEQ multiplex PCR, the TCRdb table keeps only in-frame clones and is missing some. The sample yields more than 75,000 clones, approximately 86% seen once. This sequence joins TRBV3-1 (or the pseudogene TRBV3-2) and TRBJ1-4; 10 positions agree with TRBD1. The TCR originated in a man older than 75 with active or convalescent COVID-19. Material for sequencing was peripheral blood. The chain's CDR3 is CASSASGTGVEKLFF. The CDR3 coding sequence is TGTGCCAGCAGCGCCTCCGGGACAGGGGTTGAAAAACTGTTTTTT.